The T cell receptor (beta chain) under discussion was sequenced for a study of T cell responses to AZD1222 COVID-19 vaccine. Study-wide background: It was second doses at about 4 or about 12 weeks that were pooled. The study's findings and limits: Unmutated variant regions reportedly attract nearly half of all spike-specific TCRs. Researchers took repertoire samples only after the peak T cell response had come.

Trimming took 3 bases from V and 8 from J, leaving 5 bases between them. Germline lookup yields CDR1 KGHSH and CDR2 LQKENI. This CDR3 is built from 12 residues. The table came from immunoSEQ multiplex PCR; TCRdb's copy has only in-frame clones and leaves some out. The sample contains more than 150,000 clones, over 80% of which appear only once. For this clone: What it binds is not known.

This clonotype was sampled from an adult in good health. The sequencing here drew on peripheral blood, taken on day 0 of AZD1222 vaccination. V gene TRBV18 combines with J gene TRBJ1-6; D is ambiguous. The CDR3 DNA reads TGTGCCAGCTCACCGGGAGATTCACCCCTCCACTTT. Its protein is CASSPGDSPLHF.